Following are 3 T cell receptor beta chains from one sample sequenced in a study of blood T cell repertoires in COVID-19 (dated by TCRdb to the early 2020s). Library creation used the immunoSEQ multiplex PCR assay. Drawn from immuneACCESS, this table holds only the in-frame rearrangements with V and J called that TCRdb kept. Clones are partly lost; checked studies trace under half to an unresolved V gene and leave the rest unexplained. The sample contains some 99,000 clones, 70% to 90% of them found a single time. The top ten hold more than 3.5% of the sample. Sequencing was done on a sample of peripheral blood. The receptors were sampled from a human donor with COVID-19, enrolled during active disease. The donor label of this sample is uncertain.

V is TRBV5-6 and J is TRBJ2-3; 7 positions agree with TRBD1. Germline V lookup: CDR1 SGHDT, CDR2 YYEEEE. The CDR3 consists of 16 residues. Losses at the gene ends were 4 bases for V and 3 bases for J; bases not matched to a gene: 11. This CDR3 reads CASSARQGKRTDTQYF. The CDR3 DNA reads as TGTGCCAGCAGCGCCAGACAGGGAAAGAGGACAGATACGCAGTATTTT.

The J gene is TRBJ1-1, the V gene TRBV9, with TRBD1 identical over 9 bases. This CDR3 comprises 16 residues. In germline, CDR1 is SGDLS, CDR2 YYNGEE. With V trimmed by 4 bases and J by 5 bases, 12 bases remained unmatched. The CDR3 loop reads CASSPRQGEEGTEAFF. CDR3 sequence (DNA): TGTGCCAGCAGCCCCCGACAGGGGGAAGAGGGAACTGAAGCTTTCTTT.

This clone was detected once. This chain uses TRBV18 with TRBJ2-2, with D uncertain. In germline, CDR1 is KGHSH, CDR2 LQKENI. CDR3 size: 14 residues. The V end was cut by 4 bases, the J end by 1 base, with 7 bases between. As DNA, the CDR3 is TGTGCCAGCTCACTCACTATGAACACCGGGGAGCTGTTTTTT. Translated: CASSLTMNTGELFF.